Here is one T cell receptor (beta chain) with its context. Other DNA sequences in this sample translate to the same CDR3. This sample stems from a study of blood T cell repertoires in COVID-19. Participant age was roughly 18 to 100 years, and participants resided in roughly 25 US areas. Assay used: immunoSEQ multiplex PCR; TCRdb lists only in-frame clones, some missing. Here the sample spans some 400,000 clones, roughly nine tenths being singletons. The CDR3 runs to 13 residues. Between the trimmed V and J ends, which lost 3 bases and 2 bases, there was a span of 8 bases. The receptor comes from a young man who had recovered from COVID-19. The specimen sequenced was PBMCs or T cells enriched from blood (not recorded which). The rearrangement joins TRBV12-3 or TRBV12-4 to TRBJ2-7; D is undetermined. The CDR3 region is CASSFGGTYEQYF. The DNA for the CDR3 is TGTGCCAGCAGTTTCGGTGGTACCTACGAGCAGTACTTC.